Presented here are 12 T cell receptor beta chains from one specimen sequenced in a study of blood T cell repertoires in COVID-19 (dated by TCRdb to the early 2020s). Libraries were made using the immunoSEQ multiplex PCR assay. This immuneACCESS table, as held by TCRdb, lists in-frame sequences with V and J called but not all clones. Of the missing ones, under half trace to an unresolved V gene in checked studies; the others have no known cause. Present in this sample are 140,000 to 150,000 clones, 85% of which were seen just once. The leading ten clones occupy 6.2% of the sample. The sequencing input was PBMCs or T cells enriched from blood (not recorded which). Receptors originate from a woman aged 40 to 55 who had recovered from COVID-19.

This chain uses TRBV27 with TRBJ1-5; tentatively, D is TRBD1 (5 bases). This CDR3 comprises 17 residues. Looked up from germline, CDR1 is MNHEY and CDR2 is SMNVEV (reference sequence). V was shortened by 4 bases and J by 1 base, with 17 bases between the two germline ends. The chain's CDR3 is CASSSADGGLSNQPQHF. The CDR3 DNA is TGTGCCAGCAGTTCCGCTGATGGGGGGTTGAGCAATCAGCCCCAGCATTTT.

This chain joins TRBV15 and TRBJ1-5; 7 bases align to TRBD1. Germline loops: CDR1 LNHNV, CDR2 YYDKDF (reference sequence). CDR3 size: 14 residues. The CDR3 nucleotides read TGTGCGACCGGCCGGGACAGAAACAATCAGCCCCAGCATTTT. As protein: CATGRDRNNQPQHF. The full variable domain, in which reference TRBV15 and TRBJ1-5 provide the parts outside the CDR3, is DAMVIQNPRYQVTQFGKPVTLSCSQTLNHNVMYWYQQKSSQAPKLLFHYYDKDFNNEADTPDNFQSRRPNTSFCFLDIRSPGLGDTAMYLCATGRDRNNQPQHFGDGTRLSIL.

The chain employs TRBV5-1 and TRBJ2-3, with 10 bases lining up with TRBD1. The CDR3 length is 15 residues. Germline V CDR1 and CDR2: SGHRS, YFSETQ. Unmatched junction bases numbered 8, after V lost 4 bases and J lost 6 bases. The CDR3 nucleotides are TGCGCCAGCAGCGAAACCGGGACAGGGGTTGATACGCAGTATTTT. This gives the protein CASSETGTGVDTQYF.

The CDR3 sequence: CATSSGSTDTQYF. The CDR3, as DNA: TGTGCCACCTCTAGCGGGAGCACAGATACGCAGTATTTT. The chain employs TRBV24-1 and TRBJ2-3, with 8 bases fitting TRBD2. This CDR3 has 13 amino acids. Trimming cost V 9 bases and J 0 bases; bases outside gene matches: 1. Germline V gene sequence: CDR1 KGHDR, CDR2 SFDVKD.

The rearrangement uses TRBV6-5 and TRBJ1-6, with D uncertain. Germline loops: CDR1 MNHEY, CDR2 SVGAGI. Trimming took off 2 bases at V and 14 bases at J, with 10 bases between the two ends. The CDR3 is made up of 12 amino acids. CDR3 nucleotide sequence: TGTGCCAGCAGTTACCGGGGAGGAACCCTCCACTTT. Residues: CASSYRGGTLHF.

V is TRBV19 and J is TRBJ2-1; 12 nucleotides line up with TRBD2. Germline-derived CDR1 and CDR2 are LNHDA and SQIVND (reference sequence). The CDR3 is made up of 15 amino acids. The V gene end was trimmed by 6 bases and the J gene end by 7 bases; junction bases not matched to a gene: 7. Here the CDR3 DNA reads TGTGCCAGTAGCCATCAGACTAGCGGGAGAAATGAGCAGTTCTTC. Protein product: CASSHQTSGRNEQFF.

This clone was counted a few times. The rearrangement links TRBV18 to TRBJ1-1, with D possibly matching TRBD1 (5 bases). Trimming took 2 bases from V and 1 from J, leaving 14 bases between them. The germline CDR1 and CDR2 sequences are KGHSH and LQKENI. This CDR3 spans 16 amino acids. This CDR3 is CASSPYSGVQNTEAFF. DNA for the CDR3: TGTGCCAGCTCACCATACTCGGGGGTTCAGAACACTGAAGCTTTCTTT.

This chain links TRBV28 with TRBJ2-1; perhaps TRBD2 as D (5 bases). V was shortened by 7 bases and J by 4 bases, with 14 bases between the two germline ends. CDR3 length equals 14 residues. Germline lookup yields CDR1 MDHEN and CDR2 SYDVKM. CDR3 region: CASTRTGSYNEQFF. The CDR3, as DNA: TGTGCCAGCACCCGGACGGGATCTTACAATGAGCAGTTCTTC.

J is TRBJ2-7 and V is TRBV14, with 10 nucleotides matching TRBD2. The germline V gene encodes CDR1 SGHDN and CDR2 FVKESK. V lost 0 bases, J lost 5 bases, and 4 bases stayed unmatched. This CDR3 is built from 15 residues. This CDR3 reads CASSQERLAGDEQYF. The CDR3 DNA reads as TGTGCCAGCAGCCAAGAACGCCTAGCGGGAGACGAGCAGTACTTC.

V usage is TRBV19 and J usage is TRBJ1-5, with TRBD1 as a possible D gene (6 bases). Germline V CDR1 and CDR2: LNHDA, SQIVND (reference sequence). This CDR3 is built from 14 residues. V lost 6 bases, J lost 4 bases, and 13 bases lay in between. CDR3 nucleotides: TGTGCCAGTAGGAATGGACAGTCTAATCAGCCCCAGCATTTT. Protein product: CASRNGQSNQPQHF.

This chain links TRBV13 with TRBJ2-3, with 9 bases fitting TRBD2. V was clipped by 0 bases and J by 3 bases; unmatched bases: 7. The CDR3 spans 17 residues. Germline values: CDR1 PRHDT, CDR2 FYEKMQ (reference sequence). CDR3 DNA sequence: TGTGCCAGCAGCTTAGGGCCAGCGGGGGGAGGGACAGATACGCAGTATTTT. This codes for CASSLGPAGGGTDTQYF. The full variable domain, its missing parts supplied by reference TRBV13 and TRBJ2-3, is AAGVIQSPRHLIKEKRETATLKCYPIPRHDTVYWYQQGPGQDPQFLISFYEKMQSDKGSIPDRFSAQQFSDYHSELNMSSLELGDSALYFCASSLGPAGGGTDTQYFGPGTRLTVL.

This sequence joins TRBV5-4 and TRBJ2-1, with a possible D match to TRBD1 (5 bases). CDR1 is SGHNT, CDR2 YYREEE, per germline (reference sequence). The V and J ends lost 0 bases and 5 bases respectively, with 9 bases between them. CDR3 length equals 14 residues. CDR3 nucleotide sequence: TGTGCCAGCAGCTTGGTCAGCAGGGACAATGAGCAGTTCTTC. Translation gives CASSLVSRDNEQFF.